The clone carrying this T cell receptor (beta chain) was observed once. The CDR3 runs to 17 residues. V lost 4 bases, J lost 3 bases, and 16 bases lay in between. Germline-derived CDR1 and CDR2 are MGHRA and YSYEKL. These data belong to a study of cytomegalovirus exposure and HLA in healthy donors. Study-level background: Earlier work reported 117 million unique TCR beta sequences from about 170 million T cells.

In the PCR, 60 Vbeta and 13 Jbeta primers were used. TCRdb keeps only in-frame clones here, not all; method: immunoSEQ multiplex PCR. Of 60,000 to 95,000 clones in the sample, approximately 72% are singletons; the top ten hold around 8.9%. Sequencing used PBMCs. The chain joins TRBV4-1 to TRBJ1-6, with a possible D match to TRBD1 (6 bases). The receptor comes from a woman between 40 and 50 years old in good health and CMV-seropositive. CDR3 region: CASSLESTGVYNSPLHF. CDR3 coding DNA: TGCGCCAGCAGCCTCGAGTCGACAGGAGTCTATAATTCACCCCTCCACTTT.